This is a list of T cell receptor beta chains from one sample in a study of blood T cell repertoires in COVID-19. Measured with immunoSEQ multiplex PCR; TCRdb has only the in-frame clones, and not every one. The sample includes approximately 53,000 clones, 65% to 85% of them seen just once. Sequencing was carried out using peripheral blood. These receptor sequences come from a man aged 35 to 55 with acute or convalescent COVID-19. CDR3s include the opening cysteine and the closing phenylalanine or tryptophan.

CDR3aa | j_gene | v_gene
CASSRQRLAGDHNEQFF | TRBJ2-1 | TRBV3-1/TRBV3-2
CASSLTAGGYGYTF | TRBJ1-2 | TRBV5-1
CASSQMAGGFSGNTIYF | TRBJ1-3 | TRBV3-1/TRBV3-2
CASSVTGGIGEQYF | TRBJ2-7 | TRBV9
CASRFGVGRYNEQFF | TRBJ2-1 | TRBV5-1
CASSSRGGGYTF | TRBJ1-2 | TRBV7-9
CATSRDPVGVPYNEQFF | TRBJ2-1 | TRBV15
CASSLSGTGKEKLFF | TRBJ1-4 | TRBV27
CASSLKSGRLGYTF | TRBJ1-2 | TRBV7-2
CAWSVPGRTAFF | TRBJ1-2 | TRBV30
CASSHGQAGSPLHF | TRBJ1-6 | TRBV5-6
CASSFTSGGTDTQYF | TRBJ2-3 | TRBV7-2
CASSLTETYEQYF | TRBJ2-7 | TRBV2
CASISIGGRDGNGYTF | TRBJ1-2 | TRBV19
CASGSGERQGVLDEKLFF | TRBJ1-4 | TRBV12-5
CASRGQGVGNEQFF | TRBJ2-1 | TRBV6-5
CASASNLGEKLFF | TRBJ1-4 | TRBV5-1
CATSDPWTGKEQFF | TRBJ2-1 | TRBV24-1
CATSRDRDTGELFF | TRBJ2-2 | TRBV15
CASSRPTGGTGELFF | TRBJ2-2 | TRBV11-2
CASTGGSGGYTF | TRBJ1-2 | TRBV3-1/TRBV3-2
CASSSTADTQYF | TRBJ2-3 | TRBV5-5